These 22 T cell receptor beta chains share one sample of origin, sequenced in a study of blood T cell repertoires in COVID-19. The repertoire was sequenced with immunoSEQ multiplex PCR; TCRdb's copy has only in-frame clones and lacks some. Of 45,000 to 60,000 clones in the sample, around 83% were seen once. Sequencing was performed on peripheral blood. The origin of the receptors is a woman aged 60 to 75 with acute or convalescent COVID-19.

The CDR3 nucleotides read TGTGCCAGCAGCCAAGGTTTAGGGACAGATGGCTACACCTTC. Protein sequence: CASSQGLGTDGYTF. The chain joins TRBV3-1 (or the pseudogene TRBV3-2) to TRBJ1-2, with TRBD1 identical over 7 bases. In germline, CDR1 is LGHDT, CDR2 YNNKEL (reference sequence). V gave up 1 base and J gave up 6 bases; unmatched junction bases: 5. The CDR3 loop spans 14 amino acids.

This clone has only one observation. The chain recombines TRBV7-9 with TRBJ1-1; weak D call: TRBD1 (6 bases). This CDR3 comprises 15 residues. The V gene lost 1 base and the J gene lost 1 base, with 10 bases spanning the gap. The V gene's germline CDR1 is SEHNR and CDR2 FQNEAQ (reference sequence). The DNA for the CDR3 is TGTGCCAGCAGCTTAGGAAGACAGGAGAACACTGAAGCTTTCTTT. It specifies CASSLGRQENTEAFF.

V is TRBV7-8 and J is TRBJ1-3; 7 bases are shared with TRBD1. Looked up from germline, CDR1 is SGHVS and CDR2 is FQNEAQ. The V segment lost 5 bases and the J segment 3 bases; nucleotides outside the gene matches: 1. CDR3 length equals 13 residues. CDR3 region: CASSTGVGNTIYF. The CDR3 coding sequence is TGTGCCAGCAGCACAGGGGTTGGAAACACCATATATTTT.

This clone was recorded once. The chain links TRBV5-6 to TRBJ1-3; D uncertain. The CDR3 extends over 13 amino acids. Trimming took off 2 bases at V and 7 bases at J, with 10 bases between the two ends. CDR1 and CDR2 (germline): SGHDT, YYEEEE. Here the CDR3 reads CASSFERRNTIYF. Here the CDR3 DNA reads TGTGCCAGCAGCTTCGAAAGGAGGAACACCATATATTTT.

The rearrangement uses TRBV6-5 and TRBJ1-6; D call uncertain. The CDR3 is made up of 14 amino acids. Germline V lookup: CDR1 MNHEY, CDR2 SVGAGI. V was clipped by 6 bases and J by 7 bases, with 13 bases between them. The CDR3 spells CASRPTLWNSPLHF. CDR3 DNA sequence: TGTGCCAGCAGGCCGACACTGTGGAATTCACCCCTCCACTTT.

V gene TRBV4-2 combines with J gene TRBJ2-7; 10 nucleotides align to TRBD2. Unmatched junction bases numbered 10, after V lost 0 bases and J lost 2 bases. The CDR3 extends over 18 amino acids. Germline CDR1 is LGHNA and CDR2 is YNFKEQ. CDR3 nucleotides: TGTGCCAGCAGCCAAGATACGAGCGGGGGGGTTAACCCCTACGAGCAGTACTTC. It translates to CASSQDTSGGVNPYEQYF.

This clone occurred once. The V and J genes are TRBV28 and TRBJ1-4, with 7 nucleotides matching TRBD1. Germline V gives CDR1 MDHEN, CDR2 SYDVKM. The V and J ends lost 6 bases and 4 bases, in that order; junction bases with no gene match: 8. The CDR3 consists of 15 residues. The CDR3 coding sequence is TGTGCCAGCAGCCCGGGACAGCCGTTTAATGAAAAACTGTTTTTT. Protein sequence: CASSPGQPFNEKLFF. The full variable domain, in which reference TRBV28 and TRBJ1-4 provide the parts outside the CDR3, is DVKVTQSSRYLVKRTGEKVFLECVQDMDHENMFWYRQDPGLGLRLIYFSYDVKMKEKGDIPEGYSVSREKKERFSLILESASTNQTSMYLCASSPGQPFNEKLFFGSGTQLSVL.

V usage is TRBV5-1 and J usage is TRBJ1-2, with 7 bases aligning to TRBD1. The CDR3 runs 14 residues. The V gene's germline CDR1 is SGHRS and CDR2 YFSETQ. The ends lost 4 bases at V and 0 bases at J; junction bases unmatched: 3. The CDR3 nucleotides read TGCGCCAGCAGCCTAGGGACAGCTAACTATGGCTACACCTTC. This translates into CASSLGTANYGYTF.

The V and J genes are TRBV15 and TRBJ1-4; D is ambiguous. CDR1 and CDR2 (germline): LNHNV, YYDKDF (reference sequence). This CDR3 spans 14 amino acids. The V gene lost 0 bases and the J gene lost 1 base, with 3 bases spanning the gap. This CDR3 is CATSRDLTNEKLFF. CDR3 DNA: TGTGCCACCAGCAGAGATCTAACTAATGAAAAACTGTTTTTT.

The V call is TRBV4-1, the J call TRBJ2-7; a possible D gene is TRBD1 (5 bases). V was trimmed by 3 bases and J by 3 bases, leaving 15 bases between them. Germline V CDR1 and CDR2: MGHRA, YSYEKL. The CDR3 is made up of 15 amino acids. The CDR3 reads CASSQVVTDIYEQYF. CDR3 sequence (DNA): TGCGCCAGCAGCCAGGTGGTAACGGACATCTACGAGCAGTACTTC.

The chain combines TRBV19 with TRBJ1-5; D might be TRBD1 (6 bases). Between the trimmed V and J ends, which lost 8 bases and 2 bases, there was a span of 19 bases. The CDR3 extends over 16 amino acids. Looked up from germline, CDR1 is LNHDA and CDR2 is SQIVND (reference sequence). CDR3 protein: CASQMGAVSGNQPQHF. The DNA for the CDR3 is TGTGCCAGTCAGATGGGGGCGGTAAGCGGCAATCAGCCCCAGCATTTT.

This sequence joins TRBV27 and TRBJ1-1, with D possibly TRBD1 on 6 matching bases. Germline assignment: CDR1 MNHEY and CDR2 SMNVEV (reference sequence). V was clipped by 2 bases and J by 1 base, with 8 bases between them. There are 14 residues in the CDR3. CDR3 in DNA: TGTGCCAGCAGTTTACCGGGACAGAACACTGAAGCTTTCTTT. This codes for CASSLPGQNTEAFF.

J is TRBJ1-1 and V is TRBV18; D perhaps matches TRBD1 (5 bases). V lost 1 base and J 7 bases, leaving 19 bases between the germline ends. This CDR3 region has 16 residues. CDR1 and CDR2 (germline): KGHSH, LQKENI. DNA for the CDR3: TGTGCCAGCTCACCACAAGCGAAGGGGCGATCTTTTGAAGCTTTCTTT. Translation: CASSPQAKGRSFEAFF.

This clone was found a few times. CDR3 DNA sequence: TGTGCCAGCAGTGAAATTATGAGGCTCGGAAACACCATATATTTT. Amino acids: CASSEIMRLGNTIYF. The chain recombines TRBV6-1 with TRBJ1-3; D unclear. This CDR3 has 15 amino acids. Per the germline V gene, CDR1 is MNHNS and CDR2 is SASEGT. V was pared by 2 bases and J by 4 bases, with 12 bases between.

The chain links TRBV5-4 to TRBJ1-6; D ambiguous. Looked up from germline, CDR1 is SGHNT and CDR2 is YYREEE (reference sequence). Between the trimmed V and J ends, which lost 2 bases and 8 bases, there was a span of 23 bases. CDR3 length: 18 amino acids. Here the CDR3 DNA reads TGTGCCAGCAGCTTATACCGGGGTACTATGGTTAGAGATTCACCCCTCCACTTT. This gives the protein CASSLYRGTMVRDSPLHF.

The chain has TRBV27 and TRBJ1-2, with D possibly TRBD1 on 6 matching bases. Germline V CDR1 and CDR2: MNHEY, SMNVEV (reference sequence). This CDR3 has 14 amino acids. Trimming removed 5 bases from V and 8 bases from J, with 18 bases in between. Here the CDR3 reads CASSSGQSIRGYTF. CDR3 DNA sequence: TGTGCCAGCAGTAGTGGACAGTCCATTAGGGGCTACACCTTC.

This chain joins TRBV6-5 and TRBJ1-2; 9 positions agree with TRBD1. The V gene end was trimmed by 6 bases and the J gene end by 2 bases; junction bases not matched to a gene: 7. The CDR3 length is 15 residues. Germline V gives CDR1 MNHEY, CDR2 SVGAGI. For the CDR3, the DNA is TGTGCCAGCAGAGGCTTGGGACAGGGAAACTATGGCTACACCTTC. It specifies CASRGLGQGNYGYTF.

The table lists this clone with a few counts. CDR3 residues: CSVGQGGNYGYTF. The CDR3 region has the DNA TGCAGCGTTGGACAGGGAGGCAACTATGGCTACACCTTC. The chain couples TRBV29-1 to TRBJ1-2; TRBD1 aligns across 7 bases. CDR3 length: 13 residues. The J segment lost 2 bases and the V segment lost 4 bases, leaving 4 bases of the junction unmatched. CDR1 SQVTM and CDR2 ANQGSEA come from the germline V gene.

The J gene is TRBJ2-1, the V gene TRBV19; tentative D call: TRBD1 (6 bases). Germline assignment: CDR1 LNHDA and CDR2 SQIVND (reference sequence). The CDR3 is made up of 15 amino acids. Trimming removed 3 bases from V and 5 bases from J, with 14 bases in between. DNA of the CDR3: TGTGCCAGTAGTATGCCGGGACAAAGGAACAATGAGCAGTTCTTC. Amino acid sequence: CASSMPGQRNNEQFF.

V gene TRBV7-3 combines with J gene TRBJ2-3; D gene ambiguous. The CDR3 totals 12 residues. The V end lost 5 bases, the J end lost 4 bases, and 7 bases lay between the germline ends. The germline gives CDR1 SGHTA, CDR2 FQGTGA. DNA of the CDR3: TGTGCCAGCAGCCCGTCGGCAGATACGCAGTATTTT. Its protein is CASSPSADTQYF.

This sequence joins TRBV28 and TRBJ1-4; unclear D gene. V was cut by 7 bases and J by 3 bases, with 12 bases left in between. CDR3 size: 14 residues. Germline V gives CDR1 MDHEN, CDR2 SYDVKM. The CDR3 is CASTLGGPNEKLFF. DNA for the CDR3: TGTGCCAGCACTTTGGGAGGGCCTAATGAAAAACTGTTTTTT. The entire variable domain, with the rest obtained from reference TRBV28 and TRBJ1-4, is as follows: DVKVTQSSRYLVKRTGEKVFLECVQDMDHENMFWYRQDPGLGLRLIYFSYDVKMKEKGDIPEGYSVSREKKERFSLILESASTNQTSMYLCASTLGGPNEKLFFGSGTQLSVL.

This chain joins TRBV7-2 and TRBJ2-1; TRBD2 aligns across 7 bases. With 8 bases clipped from V and 7 bases from J, the junction kept 8 bases outside the gene matches. Germline assignment: CDR1 SGHTA and CDR2 FQGNSA. The CDR3 has 13 amino acids. The CDR3 DNA sequence: TGTGCCAGCGGGGGGGATCGACGGAATGAGCAGTTCTTC. Protein: CASGGDRRNEQFF.